The present entry profiles one T cell receptor (beta chain) with its context. Its specificity is unknown. Possible read error: a much larger clone is one base away. Next came a second PCR, run for about 7 to 12 cycles, which used a sample-barcoded 5' primer along with a J-beta primer mix. TCRdb re-called the 5' RACE reads with MiXCR, one entry per CDR3 protein. The sample contains 600,000 to 850,000 distinct CDR3 sequences, around 40% of which appear only once. The donors, all healthy, were Caucasians living in Russia, aged roughly 6 to 95. A minimum of 6 micrograms of total RNA was extracted per sample. Germline lookup yields CDR1 SNHLY and CDR2 FYNNEI. The CDR3 is made up of 13 amino acids. This entry comes from a study of blood T cells in healthy people across ages. General study findings and limits: When one million T cells were used, diversity estimates were thought to be underestimates.

The chain employs TRBV2 and TRBJ2-7; D tentatively fits TRBD1 or TRBD2 (5 bases each). The J call may be incorrect, as the DNA end agrees better with TRBJ2-5. The receptor was isolated from a woman aged 55-75 years in good health. Sequencing was done on a sample of blood. The CDR3 bases are TGTGCCAGCAGACCCGGGGCCCGGAAGACCCAGTACTTC. Amino acid sequence: CASRPGARKTQYF.